Reported below is one TCR beta chain. Trimming left V 2 bases short and J 8 bases short, with 12 bases between. CDR3 size: 12 residues. The V gene's germline CDR1 is GTSNPN and CDR2 SVGIG (reference sequence). Assay used: immunoSEQ multiplex PCR; TCRdb lists only in-frame clones, some missing. Among 200,000 to 300,000 clones listed, about 82% were seen once. The data derive from a study of blood T cell repertoires in COVID-19. Across the study: PBMCs, B-cell-depleted T cells, or T cells were the source of the cDNA or gDNA that made up the material.

Individuals aged about 18 to 89 years were recruited from 24 US areas. Clinical histories supplied by participants themselves formed the basis of cohort assignment. The chain joins TRBV30 to TRBJ1-1, with a weak D call TRBD1 (6 bases). This receptor was taken from a woman in her forties or fifties with acute COVID-19. Sequences were obtained from PBMCs or T cells enriched from blood (not recorded which). The DNA for the CDR3 is TGTGCCTGGAGTCGGGGGGCCGGGGAAGCTTTCTTT. Residues: CAWSRGAGEAFF.